This TCR beta chain was sequenced during a study of radiation and T cells in renal cell carcinoma. Study context: Nephrectomy followed 15 Gy stereotactic body radiation by 4 weeks. Overall study findings and caveats: Top tumor clonotypes rose in blood 2 weeks post-radiation, then contracted.

This CDR3 region has 14 residues. The V end lost 0 bases, the J end lost 8 bases, and 14 bases lay between the germline ends. Germline V CDR1 and CDR2: SGHRS, YFSETQ. The method was immunoSEQ multiplex PCR; TCRdb's version includes in-frame clones alone and lacks a portion of them. The table lists 100,000 or so clones, 86% of them singletons. Specified time point: baseline pretreatment blood. Stated treatment: 15 Gy SBRT to primary tumor, nephrectomy 4 weeks later. Worth noting for this clone: What it recognizes is unknown.

The chain recombines TRBV5-1 with TRBJ1-2, with D tentatively TRBD1 (6 bases). This TCR was recovered from a man in his forties or fifties with renal cell carcinoma. Sequenced here: blood, sampled from a patient whose treatment included radiotherapy and nephrectomy. The CDR3 DNA follows: TGCGCCAGCAGCTTGGGATCGCAGGGACAAGGCTACACCTTC. Amino acids: CASSLGSQGQGYTF.